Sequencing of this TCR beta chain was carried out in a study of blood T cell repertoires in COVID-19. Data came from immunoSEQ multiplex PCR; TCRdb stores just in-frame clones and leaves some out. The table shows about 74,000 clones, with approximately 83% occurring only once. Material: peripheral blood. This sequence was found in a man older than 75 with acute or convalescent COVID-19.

The CDR3 coding sequence is TGTGCCAGCAGCCCGAACCCCACAGGGGAGGTTTATCAGCCCCAGCATTTT. Translated: CASSPNPTGEVYQPQHF. This rearrangement joins TRBV28 to TRBJ1-5; 7 bases agree with TRBD1. Per the germline V gene, CDR1 is MDHEN and CDR2 is SYDVKM. This CDR3 contains 17 residues. V trimming: 6 bases; J trimming: 5 bases; junction bases outside the gene matches: 16.